This T cell receptor beta chain derives from a study of T cell responses to AZD1222 COVID-19 vaccine. Findings and limits, study-wide: The study reported that nearly half of spike-specific TCRs target unmutated variant regions. The sample set comprised mostly white British donors with more females, and clonal diversity was possibly underestimated. Two doses of AZD1222 preceded a rise in Spike-specific TCR breadth and depth. The peak T cell response came first, and repertoires were sampled only after it.

Generated by immunoSEQ multiplex PCR, the TCRdb table keeps only in-frame clones and is missing some. This sample carries about 97,000 clones, roughly 90% of them seen once, and the ten largest clones take about 7.8%. Germline V gene lookup returns CDR1 SGHDN and CDR2 FVKESK. This CDR3 contains 15 residues. The germline V and J ends were trimmed by 1 base and 2 bases, with 12 bases remaining between them. About this clone: Its antigen is currently unknown.

The V call is TRBV14, the J call TRBJ2-7; possible D gene TRBD2, 6 bases. The sequence came from an adult in good health. The specimen was peripheral blood, collected on day 0 of AZD1222 vaccination. CDR3 in DNA: TGTGCCAGCAGCCAAGGAGGGACTGTCGCCTACGAGCAGTACTTC. This translates into CASSQGGTVAYEQYF.